The T cell receptor (beta chain) described here comes from a study of blood T cell repertoires in COVID-19. As for the study in general: Sample material is recorded as cDNA or gDNA derived from T cells, B-cell-depleted T cells, or PBMCs.

In germline, CDR1 is SQVTM, CDR2 ANQGSEA. V trimming: 7 bases; J trimming: 0 bases; junction bases outside the gene matches: 15. The CDR3 consists of 17 residues. Authors' analysis steps: Amplification of reference gene primers was used by the study to estimate nucleated cell counts. Some clones are missing from TCRdb's copy, which holds only in-frame ones; the method was immunoSEQ multiplex PCR. V and J calls and clone size follow that table, whereas D and trimming were derived from the DNA. The sample lists roughly 160,000 clones, more than 85% occurring once. Cohort placement rested on clinical history that participants reported themselves. For recovered donors of Cohort 3, there were two negative PCRs, clearance, or symptom resolution.

V is TRBV29-1 and J is TRBJ2-7; 10 bases fit TRBD2. The receptor comes from a woman aged 50 to 65 who had recovered from COVID-19. The sample comprised PBMCs or T cells enriched from blood (not recorded which). For the CDR3, the DNA is TGCAGCGCCGGGGGGATAGGGGGACTAGCGCTCTCCTACGAGCAGTACTTC. Amino acids: CSAGGIGGLALSYEQYF.